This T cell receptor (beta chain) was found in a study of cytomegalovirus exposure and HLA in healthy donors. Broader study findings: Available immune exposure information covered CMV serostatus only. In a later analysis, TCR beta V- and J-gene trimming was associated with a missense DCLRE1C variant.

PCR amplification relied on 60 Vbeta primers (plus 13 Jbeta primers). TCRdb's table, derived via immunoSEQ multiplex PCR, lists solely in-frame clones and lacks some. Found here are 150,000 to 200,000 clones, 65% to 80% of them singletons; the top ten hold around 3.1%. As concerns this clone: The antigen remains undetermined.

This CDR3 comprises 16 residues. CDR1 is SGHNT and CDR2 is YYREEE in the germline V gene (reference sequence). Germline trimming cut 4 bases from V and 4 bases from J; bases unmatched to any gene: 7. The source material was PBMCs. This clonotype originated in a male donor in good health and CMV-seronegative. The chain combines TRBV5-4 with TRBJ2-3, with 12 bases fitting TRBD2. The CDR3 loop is CASSRDLAGGPDTQYF. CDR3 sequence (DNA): TGTGCCAGCAGCCGAGATCTAGCGGGAGGGCCAGATACGCAGTATTTT.